This T cell receptor beta chain was sequenced during a study of blood T cell repertoires in COVID-19. Data came from immunoSEQ multiplex PCR; TCRdb stores just in-frame clones and leaves some out. The table has around 180,000 clones, 70% to 90% seen once. Germline V gene lookup returns CDR1 SGHTA and CDR2 FQGNSA. V lost 5 bases to trimming and J lost 3 bases; unmatched junction nucleotides: 13. The CDR3 extends over 17 amino acids. The count of this clone is one. This chain uses TRBV7-2 with TRBJ1-2; 9 bases map to TRBD1. This TCR was sampled from a human donor in a cohort sampled during active COVID-19. The sample consisted of peripheral blood. In nucleotides, the CDR3 is TGTGCCAGCAGCCCGGGACAGGGTCATCTATTGGACTATGGCTACACCTTC. It specifies CASSPGQGHLLDYGYTF.